This TCR beta chain was sequenced for a study of T cells in Graves' hyperthyroidism and ophthalmopathy. This clonotype was recorded a few times. TCR beta CDR3 regions were amplified from RNA. With the HTBI primer set, the TCR CDR3 went through a first round of RT-PCR. TCRdb passed the multiplex PCR reads through MiXCR, listing each CDR3 protein once. This table holds 350,000 to 500,000 distinct CDR3 sequences, roughly an eighth found once. This CDR3 is built from 16 residues. Germline values: CDR1 SGHTA, CDR2 FQGNSA. Trimming cost V 5 bases and J 5 bases; bases outside gene matches: 8. The origin of this receptor is a woman aged 18-30 years with Graves' hyperthyroidism. The V gene is TRBV7-2, the J gene TRBJ2-5; 13 bases map to TRBD2. Sequences were obtained from blood. CDR3 DNA sequence: TGTGCCAGCAGCCGGGGACTAGCGGGACCTAGTGAGACCCAGTACTTC. It encodes CASSRGLAGPSETQYF.